A selection of T cell receptor beta chains follows, all from one sample in a study of blood T cell repertoires in COVID-19. The data were produced by immunoSEQ multiplex PCR, yet TCRdb's version contains in-frame clones alone and is incomplete. The sample includes under 500,000 clones, 87% of them seen just once. The sequenced sample consisted of PBMCs or T cells enriched from blood (not recorded which). The receptors were sampled from a woman under 30 with acute COVID-19. CDR3s leave out the opening cysteine and the closing phenylalanine or tryptophan.

j_gene: TRBJ1-1; v_gene: TRBV7-9; CDR3aa: ATRTANTEAF
j_gene: TRBJ1-6; v_gene: TRBV19; CDR3aa: ASSKGQTNSPLH
j_gene: TRBJ2-1; v_gene: TRBV25-1; CDR3aa: ASSESAGHSYNEQF
j_gene: TRBJ2-7; v_gene: TRBV2; CDR3aa: ASSEPIRGWDEQY
j_gene: TRBJ2-3; v_gene: TRBV27; CDR3aa: ASSYRPGSNTDTQY
j_gene: TRBJ2-7; v_gene: TRBV29-1; CDR3aa: SVEVRTDSGQY
j_gene: TRBJ2-5; v_gene: TRBV13; CDR3aa: ASSLEGQRETQY
j_gene: TRBJ2-1; v_gene: TRBV28; CDR3aa: ASKGERTSGRTTGYNEQF
j_gene: TRBJ2-5; v_gene: TRBV9; CDR3aa: ASSTRLAEEETQY
j_gene: TRBJ2-1; v_gene: TRBV7-9; CDR3aa: ASSLGGDYAEQF
j_gene: TRBJ2-1; v_gene: TRBV19; CDR3aa: ASSMWRPQGNEQF
j_gene: TRBJ2-1; v_gene: TRBV5-5; CDR3aa: ASSLVQREWF
j_gene: TRBJ2-5; v_gene: TRBV11-2; CDR3aa: ASSSLGAGSYQETQY
j_gene: TRBJ2-5; v_gene: TRBV30; CDR3aa: ASDRGSQETQY
j_gene: TRBJ1-1; v_gene: TRBV5-1; CDR3aa: ASSLAAGEKAF
j_gene: TRBJ2-7; v_gene: TRBV7-9; CDR3aa: ASSPTGSYEQY
j_gene: TRBJ2-7; v_gene: TRBV4-3; CDR3aa: ASSQESGVGYEQY
j_gene: TRBJ1-5; v_gene: TRBV6-2/TRBV6-3; CDR3aa: ASSSSGSGNQPQH
j_gene: TRBJ1-4; v_gene: TRBV6-4; CDR3aa: ASSPTDGDEKLF
j_gene: TRBJ1-3; v_gene: TRBV6-5; CDR3aa: ASSYEDRAGNTIY
j_gene: TRBJ2-1; v_gene: TRBV13; CDR3aa: ASSFGLDEQF
j_gene: TRBJ2-7; v_gene: TRBV2; CDR3aa: ASSAEREATYEQY
j_gene: TRBJ2-7; v_gene: TRBV7-8; CDR3aa: ASSPGGVEQY
j_gene: TRBJ1-4; v_gene: TRBV18; CDR3aa: ASSQDRPATNEKLF
j_gene: TRBJ1-3; v_gene: TRBV7-9; CDR3aa: ASSLAIQGPFGNTIY
j_gene: TRBJ1-2; v_gene: TRBV6-5; CDR3aa: ATRGAAGYT
j_gene: TRBJ2-5; v_gene: TRBV19; CDR3aa: ASSVTAGGQETQY
j_gene: TRBJ2-7; v_gene: TRBV15; CDR3aa: ATRGSGSVDEQY
j_gene: TRBJ2-3; v_gene: TRBV9; CDR3aa: ASSLAGGQETQY
j_gene: TRBJ1-2; v_gene: TRBV27; CDR3aa: ASGQGYGYT
j_gene: TRBJ1-3; v_gene: TRBV5-1; CDR3aa: ASSFAGRQPFSGNTIY
j_gene: TRBJ2-5; v_gene: TRBV12-5; CDR3aa: ASGFLQGLKETQY
j_gene: TRBJ2-2; v_gene: TRBV19; CDR3aa: ASTGSGELF
j_gene: TRBJ1-1; v_gene: TRBV19; CDR3aa: ASSIRGRFSTEAF
j_gene: TRBJ2-1; v_gene: TRBV5-1; CDR3aa: ASSLVGRDSGSSYNEQF
j_gene: TRBJ2-5; v_gene: TRBV9; CDR3aa: ASSVDGRVRETQY
j_gene: TRBJ2-7; v_gene: TRBV9; CDR3aa: ASSVEVTGPYEQY
j_gene: TRBJ2-2; v_gene: TRBV24-1; CDR3aa: ATILQGGGELF
j_gene: TRBJ2-1; v_gene: TRBV11-2; CDR3aa: ASSLWTGTYNEQF
j_gene: TRBJ1-2; v_gene: TRBV5-1; CDR3aa: ASSLGTGRNYGYT
j_gene: TRBJ1-1; v_gene: TRBV2; CDR3aa: ASSADGYTEAF
j_gene: TRBJ2-5; v_gene: TRBV6-1; CDR3aa: ASSEGTQETQY
j_gene: TRBJ1-6; v_gene: TRBV6-1; CDR3aa: ASSEGTGVSPLH
j_gene: TRBJ1-5; v_gene: TRBV4-1; CDR3aa: ASSQGQYQPQH
j_gene: TRBJ1-1; v_gene: TRBV29-1; CDR3aa: SVWDKLNTEAF
j_gene: TRBJ2-2; v_gene: TRBV2; CDR3aa: ASDSGVTTGELF
j_gene: TRBJ2-3; v_gene: TRBV7-9; CDR3aa: ASSPKLTGGWTDTQY